This TCR beta chain stems from a study of shared clonotypes between healthy human individuals. CDR1 and CDR2 from the germline V gene are MGHRA and YSYEKL. Trimming stripped 3 bases from V and 0 bases from J, with 9 bases between. This CDR3 spans 14 amino acids. Naive CD8 populations comprised CD45RO-negative cells positively selected for CCR7, excluding terminally differentiated effector memory CD45RA+ cells. Every one of the donors was a Caucasian adult that lived in Nashville, Tennessee. This clone turned up a few times. Original handling: For the immunoSEQ data, sequences were junction-only without quality scores, so filtering differed. Measured with immunoSEQ multiplex PCR; TCRdb has only the in-frame clones, and not every one. For V, J and clone size, that table is used; D and trimming come from the DNA. The repertoire holds over 2,000,000 clones, with 90% to 95% as singletons.

The TCR comes from a young man in good health. Some clones in this sample may be carry-over from other donors' samples. Source material: naive CD8+ T cells from PBMCs. The V and J genes are TRBV4-1 and TRBJ2-7; D gene uncertain. The CDR3: CASSHWAASYEQYF. CDR3 DNA: TGCGCCAGCAGCCACTGGGCGGCCTCCTACGAGCAGTACTTC.